What follows is one T cell receptor beta chain and its context. The antigen this receptor binds is unknown. No base quality values were provided; no much bigger clone lies one nucleotide off. The collaborating institutions used their own protocols to collect whole blood in K2EDTA tubes. For TCRbeta analysis, collaborators shipped samples as frozen whole blood, isolated PBMCs, or DNA extracted from either of those sample types. These data belong to a study of blood T cell repertoires in COVID-19 (dated by TCRdb to about 2020). About the investigation overall: The collaborator samples originated in the United States, Italy and Spain and spanned the acute and convalescent phases of COVID-19. The samples were drawn from the first 160 participants of the ongoing ImmuneRACE study and from some 1,300 subjects provided by 6 global collaborators. HLA class I and class II types, where available, came from metadata supplied by the sample provider rather than from assay-based typing. The prospective study material was composed of cDNA or gDNA derived from T cells, B-cell-depleted T cells, or PBMCs. A de-identified subject ID, COVID-19 status, age in years and sex were almost always included in the sample metadata. Deeply sampled blood TCRbeta repertoires from subjects exposed to, actively infected with, or recovered from COVID-19 were included in the dataset. A freely available public database, intended as a resource for researchers studying the immune response to SARS-CoV-2, is where the repertoires were released.

V is pared back by 5 bases and J by 0 bases, with 9 bases lying between the germline termini. The germline V gene sets CDR1 to MNHEY and CDR2 to SVGEGT. The CDR3 covers 14 residues, taking in both the cysteine and the phenylalanine. Solely the CDR3 DNA is kept, with 42 bases framed from the first base. TCRbeta CDR3 regions were amplified from genomic DNA using the immunoSEQ Assay, a bias-controlled multiplex PCR. In the authors' own workflow: The number of nucleated cells in each sample was estimated by amplification of reference gene primers within the assay. To quantify the absolute abundance of each unique TCRbeta CDR3 rearrangement, sequence reads were collapsed and filtered. For each sample, productive Simpson clonality was calculated as the square root of Simpson's diversity index over productive rearrangements. The clones in this table, taken by TCRdb from immuneACCESS, are in-frame only. Not every clone is retained; where verified, under half of the shortfall comes from an unresolved V gene, and the cause of the rest is unknown. For V, J and clone size, that table is used; D and trimming come from the DNA. This sample holds roughly 170,000 clones; about nine tenths were observed only once. The top ten clonotypes cover roughly 20% of the sample.

General findings and caveats noted by the study authors: Clinical and demographic metadata were provided uncurated, with the amount varying by source and participant.

The origin of this receptor is a man in his 70s with active or convalescent COVID-19. The chain employs TRBV6-2 or TRBV6-3 and TRBJ2-3, with the identity of the D gene unclear. The sample taken for sequencing was peripheral blood. In nucleotides, the sequence is TGTGCCAGCAGTGCCCAGGCCAGCACAGATACGCAGTATTTT. It encodes CASSAQASTDTQYF.